The clone carrying this TCR beta chain has ten or more counts. The sample belongs to a study of early T cells in non-severe SARS-CoV-2 infection. TCRdb reprocessed the 5' RACE reads with MiXCR, giving one entry per CDR3 protein. The sample contains under 50,000 distinct CDR3 sequences, 3.5% to 4.5% of which appear only once. This CDR3 region has 12 residues. CDR1 is DFQATT, CDR2 SNEGSKA, per germline (reference sequence). Trimming shortened V by 6 bases and J by 8 bases, and 16 bases separated the two germline ends. This sequence originates from an adult who was a healthcare worker with PCR-confirmed SARS-CoV-2 infection or an uninfected control (not recorded which). J is TRBJ1-2 and V is TRBV20-1; weak D call: TRBD1 (6 bases). The sequencing input was whole blood. CDR3 in DNA: TGCAGTGCCGACGTACCGGGGGGCGGCTACACCTTC. Residues: CSADVPGGGYTF.